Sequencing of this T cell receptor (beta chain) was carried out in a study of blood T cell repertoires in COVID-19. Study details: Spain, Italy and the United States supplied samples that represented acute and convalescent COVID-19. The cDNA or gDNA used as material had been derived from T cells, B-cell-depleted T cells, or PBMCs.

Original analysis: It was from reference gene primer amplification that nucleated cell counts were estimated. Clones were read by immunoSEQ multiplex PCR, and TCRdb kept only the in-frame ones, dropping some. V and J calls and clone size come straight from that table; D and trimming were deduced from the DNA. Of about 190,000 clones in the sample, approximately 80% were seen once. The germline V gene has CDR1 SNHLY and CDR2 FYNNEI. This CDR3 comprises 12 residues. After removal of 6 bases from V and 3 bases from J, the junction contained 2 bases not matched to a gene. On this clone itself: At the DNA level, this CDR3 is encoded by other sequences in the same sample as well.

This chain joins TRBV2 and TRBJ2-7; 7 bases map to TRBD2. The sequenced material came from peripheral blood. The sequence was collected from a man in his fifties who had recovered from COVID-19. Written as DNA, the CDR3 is TGTGCCAGCAGGGGCGGGAGCTACGAGCAGTACTTC. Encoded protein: CASRGGSYEQYF.